These 11 T cell receptor beta chains share one sample of origin, sequenced in a study of somatic reversion in DOCK8 deficiency. One-step amplicon PCR with EuroClonality-NGS primers amplified TRB from roughly 100 ng genomic DNA. TCRdb itself ran the multiplex PCR reads through MiXCR, one entry per CDR3 protein. The sample lists 1,300 to 1,500 distinct CDR3 sequences; over 15% were seen once. Sequenced input: blood. The receptors derive from a human donor with DOCK8 deficiency.

This clonotype counts as medium-sized (0.01 to 0.1%). The chain links TRBV12-3 or TRBV12-4 to TRBJ1-2, with 7 bases matching TRBD1. This CDR3 has 14 amino acids. The V segment lost 6 bases and the J segment 1 base; nucleotides outside the gene matches: 5. The CDR3 DNA sequence: TGTGCCAGCAGATGGGGACAGCTTAACTATGGCTACACCTTC. Translating it yields CASRWGQLNYGYTF.

This clonotype counts as medium-sized. V and J are TRBV3-1 and TRBJ1-1, with D uncertain. Germline assignment: CDR1 LGHDT and CDR2 YNNKEL (reference sequence). The CDR3 loop spans 16 amino acids. V was cut by 1 base and J by 2 bases, with 14 bases left in between. The CDR3 DNA reads as TGTGCCAGCAGCCAAGGTAGCAAAGGGTCCAACACTGAAGCTTTCTTT. Protein sequence: CASSQGSKGSNTEAFF.

In this sample, this clonotype is large. This chain uses TRBV20-1 with TRBJ2-3; D remains unclear. Germline lookup yields CDR1 DFQATT and CDR2 SNEGSKA (reference sequence). The CDR3 loop spans 11 amino acids. The V end lost 0 bases, the J end lost 9 bases, and 7 bases lay between the germline ends. CDR3: CSAREGGTQYF. The CDR3 DNA follows: TGCAGTGCTAGAGAGGGCGGAACGCAGTATTTT.

V gene TRBV6-5 combines with J gene TRBJ1-1; D unclear. Germline V gene lookup returns CDR1 MNHEY and CDR2 SVGAGI. The CDR3 runs 13 residues. Between the trimmed V and J ends, which lost 3 bases and 1 base, there was a span of 6 bases. This CDR3 reads CASSYTGNTEAFF. The CDR3 DNA reads TGTGCCAGCAGTTATACGGGGAACACTGAAGCTTTCTTT.

This clonotype was picked up a small number of times. The J gene is TRBJ2-3, the V gene TRBV12-3 or TRBV12-4; weak D call: TRBD2 (5 bases). V was trimmed by 5 bases and J by 2 bases, leaving 11 bases between them. This CDR3 has 14 residues. The CDR3 DNA follows: TGTGCCAGCAGTCCCCGCGGGTCCACAGATACGCAGTATTTT. Amino acid sequence: CASSPRGSTDTQYF.

In its sample, this clonotype was seen many times. The chain links TRBV6-2 or TRBV6-3 to TRBJ1-4, with 7 bases matching TRBD1. V lost 0 bases, J lost 10 bases, and 17 bases stayed unmatched. This CDR3 is built from 18 residues. Germline V lookup: CDR1 MNHEY, CDR2 SVGEGT. The CDR3 DNA follows: TGTGCCAGCAGTTACTCCCCCCCTCTGGAGGGGGCGCGTGGAAAACTGTTTTTT. Translation gives CASSYSPPLEGARGKLFF.

By share, this clonotype counts as medium-sized (0.01 to 0.1%). The chain employs TRBV11-2 and TRBJ2-2; the D call may be TRBD1 or TRBD2 (5 bases each). The CDR3 spans 16 residues. Germline CDR1 reads SGHAT; CDR2 reads FQNNGV. Trimming took off 6 bases at V and 0 bases at J, with 14 bases between the two ends. The CDR3 reads CASRHRDEANTGELFF. For the CDR3, the DNA is TGTGCCAGCAGACACCGGGACGAAGCGAACACCGGGGAGCTGTTTTTT.

This clonotype has just a few counts. Just one base apart from a much larger clone, this may be a read error. The CDR3 does not close with the conserved phenylalanine or tryptophan, likely indicating a read error. V gene TRBV30 combines with J gene TRBJ1-2; no firm D call. Germline CDR1 and CDR2: GTSNPN and SVGIG (reference sequence). The CDR3 extends over 12 amino acids. The V gene lost 3 bases and the J gene lost 6 bases, with 11 bases spanning the gap. The CDR3, as DNA: TGTGCCTGGAGCACGGGTCGACATGGCTACACCCTC. Translating it yields CAWSTGRHGYTL.

The rearrangement joins TRBV20-1 to TRBJ2-2; 9 nucleotides align to TRBD1. Germline V lookup: CDR1 DFQATT, CDR2 SNEGSKA (reference sequence). The length of the CDR3 is 16 residues. The J segment lost 5 bases and the V segment lost 2 bases, leaving 9 bases of the junction unmatched. The CDR3: CSARRDRALMTGELFF. In DNA, the CDR3 is TGCAGTGCTAGACGGGACAGGGCCTTAATGACCGGGGAGCTGTTTTTT.

This clonotype is labeled as medium-sized. The chain couples TRBV20-1 to TRBJ2-1, with D possibly TRBD2 on 6 matching bases. Germline CDR1 reads DFQATT; CDR2 reads SNEGSKA (reference sequence). V lost 6 bases and J 12 bases, leaving 12 bases between the germline ends. The CDR3 runs 10 residues. The CDR3 region is CSAAGTGQFF. The CDR3 DNA sequence: TGCAGTGCCGCCGGGACTGGGCAGTTCTTC.

In its sample, this clonotype was seen many times. The rearrangement links TRBV20-1 to TRBJ2-7; 7 nucleotides match TRBD2. Germline V gives CDR1 DFQATT, CDR2 SNEGSKA (reference sequence). The CDR3 totals 12 residues. The junction had 4 bases not matched to a gene; V was cut back by 5 bases and J by 3 bases. CDR3 DNA: TGCAGTGCTGAGGGAGGGGACTACGAGCAGTACTTC. This sequence encodes CSAEGGDYEQYF.